The 4 T cell receptor beta chains reported below all come from one sample, sequenced in a study of cytomegalovirus exposure and HLA in healthy donors. Profiled with immunoSEQ multiplex PCR; TCRdb holds only in-frame clones, not every one. The data show 150,000 to 180,000 clones, about 86% seen once. Sequencing input: PBMCs. These receptors came from a human donor in good health.

The chain uses TRBV6-5 and TRBJ1-6; maybe TRBD1 (6 bases). The CDR3 extends over 14 amino acids. From germline, CDR1 is MNHEY and CDR2 SVGAGI. V gave up 6 bases and J gave up 3 bases, with 9 bases separating them. The CDR3 loop is CASSRTVYNSPLHF. Written as DNA, the CDR3 is TGTGCCAGCAGCCGGACAGTCTATAATTCACCCCTCCACTTT.

This clone was recorded only once. The rearrangement uses TRBV5-1 and TRBJ2-5; 9 bases match TRBD2. CDR1 is SGHRS, CDR2 YFSETQ, per germline. The CDR3 is made up of 17 amino acids. J lost 2 bases, V lost 3 bases, and 11 bases had no gene match. The CDR3 DNA follows: TGCGCCAGCAGCTCACTCAGCGGGGGGCCGGGGCAAGAGACCCAGTACTTC. It translates to CASSSLSGGPGQETQYF.

The chain joins TRBV5-1 to TRBJ2-1; maybe TRBD2 (5 bases). Germline V lookup: CDR1 SGHRS, CDR2 YFSETQ. V was shortened by 2 bases and J by 4 bases, with 19 bases between the two germline ends. The CDR3 length is 17 residues. The CDR3 region is CASSFMEPRGMYNEQFF. In nucleotides, the CDR3 is TGCGCCAGCAGCTTCATGGAGCCACGGGGTATGTACAATGAGCAGTTCTTC.

This clone occurred once. V is TRBV5-5 and J is TRBJ2-3; D call uncertain. Germline V gene sequence: CDR1 SGHKS, CDR2 YYEKEE (reference sequence). The CDR3 is made up of 15 amino acids. Trimming pared 4 bases from V and 2 bases from J, leaving 14 bases between. The CDR3 sequence: CASSATASFTDTQYF. The CDR3 DNA reads as TGTGCCAGCAGCGCCACAGCTTCCTTCACAGATACGCAGTATTTT.